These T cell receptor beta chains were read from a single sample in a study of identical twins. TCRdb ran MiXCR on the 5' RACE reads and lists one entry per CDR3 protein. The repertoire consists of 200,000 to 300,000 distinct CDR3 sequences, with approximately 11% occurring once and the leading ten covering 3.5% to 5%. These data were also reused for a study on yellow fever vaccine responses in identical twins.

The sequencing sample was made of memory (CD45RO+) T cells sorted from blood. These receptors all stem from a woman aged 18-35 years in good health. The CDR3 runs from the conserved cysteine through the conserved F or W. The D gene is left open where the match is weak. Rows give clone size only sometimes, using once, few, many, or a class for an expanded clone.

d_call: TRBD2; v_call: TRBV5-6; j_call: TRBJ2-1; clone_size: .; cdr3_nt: TGTGCCAGCAGCGAAGCGGGGACGGTCTCCTACAATGAGCAGTTCTTC; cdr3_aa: CASSEAGTVSYNEQFF
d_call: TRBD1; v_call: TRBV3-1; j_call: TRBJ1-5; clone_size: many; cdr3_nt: TGTGCCAGCAGCCAACGACAGGGGGATCAGCCCCAGCATTTT; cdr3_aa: CASSQRQGDQPQHF
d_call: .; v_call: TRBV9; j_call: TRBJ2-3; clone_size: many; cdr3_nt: TGTGCCAGCAGCGTAGAAGGCGTGAGCACAGATACGCAGTATTTT; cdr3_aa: CASSVEGVSTDTQYF
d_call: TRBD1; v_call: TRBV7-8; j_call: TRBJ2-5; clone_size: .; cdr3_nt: TGTGCCAGCAGCTCGACCGGAGGGACAGGGATCGGGTTTTCCCAGTACTTC; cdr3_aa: CASSSTGGTGIGFSQYF
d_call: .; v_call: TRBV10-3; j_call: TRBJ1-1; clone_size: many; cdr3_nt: TGTGCCATCAGTCAAGAGGTGCCGAACACTGAAGCTTTCTTT; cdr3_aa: CAISQEVPNTEAFF
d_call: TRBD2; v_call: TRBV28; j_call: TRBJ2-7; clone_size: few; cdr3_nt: TGTGCCAGCATGACTAGCGGGGGCCCGAGGGCCTACGAGCAGTACTTC; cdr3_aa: CASMTSGGPRAYEQYF
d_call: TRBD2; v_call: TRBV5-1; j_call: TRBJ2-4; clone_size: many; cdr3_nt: TGCGCCAGCAGCGCTGGGACTAGCGGGGGAGCCAAAAACATTCAGTACTTC; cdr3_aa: CASSAGTSGGAKNIQYF
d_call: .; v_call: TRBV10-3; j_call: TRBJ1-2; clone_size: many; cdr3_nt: TGTGCCATCAGTGAGTCCCCCGAGAACTATGGCTACACCTTC; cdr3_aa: CAISESPENYGYTF
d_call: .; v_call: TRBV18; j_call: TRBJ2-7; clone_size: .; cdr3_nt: TGTGCCAGCTCACAACAGCAGGGGACCCTCTACGCGGAGCAGTACTTC; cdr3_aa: CASSQQQGTLYAEQYF
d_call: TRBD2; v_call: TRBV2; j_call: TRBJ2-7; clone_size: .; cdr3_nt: TGTGCCAGCACCCCAGCGGGATCAAGACTATCCTACGAGCAGTACTTC; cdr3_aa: CASTPAGSRLSYEQYF
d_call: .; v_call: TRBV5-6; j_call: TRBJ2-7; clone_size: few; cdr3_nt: TGTGCCAGCAGCTTAGGGGGGAGGTTCTACGAGCAGTACTTC; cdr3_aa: CASSLGGRFYEQYF
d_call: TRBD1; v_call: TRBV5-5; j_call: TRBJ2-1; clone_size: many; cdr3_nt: TGTGCCAGCAGCCCCACCCAGGACAGGGCCGACTACAATGAGCAGTTCTTC; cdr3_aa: CASSPTQDRADYNEQFF
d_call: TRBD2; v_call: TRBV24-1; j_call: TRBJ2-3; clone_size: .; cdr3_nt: TGTGCCACCAGTGAGTATCGACTAGCGGGGGACTTACCAGATACGCAGTATTTT; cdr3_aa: CATSEYRLAGDLPDTQYF
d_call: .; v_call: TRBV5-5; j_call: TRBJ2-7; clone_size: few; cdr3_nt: TGTGCCAGCAGCTTGGTTACAGGGAGTCACCACGAGCAGTACTTC; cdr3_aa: CASSLVTGSHHEQYF
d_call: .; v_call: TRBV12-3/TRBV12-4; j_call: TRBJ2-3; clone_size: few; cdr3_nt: TGTGCCACCACCCCAAATCACAGGGGCACAGATACGCAGTATTTT; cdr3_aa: CATTPNHRGTDTQYF
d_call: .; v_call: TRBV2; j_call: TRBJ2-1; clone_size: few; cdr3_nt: TGTGCCAGCACGTCACAGGGTGGGGTTGAGCAGTTCTTC; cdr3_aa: CASTSQGGVEQFF
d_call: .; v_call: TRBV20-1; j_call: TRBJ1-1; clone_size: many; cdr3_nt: TGCAGTGTCAGCGGGACGGCATACCCGAACACTGAAGCTTTCTTT; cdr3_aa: CSVSGTAYPNTEAFF
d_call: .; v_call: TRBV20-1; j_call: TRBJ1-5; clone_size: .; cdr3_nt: TGCAGTGCTAGAGAAGGCGGCAATCAGCCCCAGCATTTT; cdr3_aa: CSAREGGNQPQHF
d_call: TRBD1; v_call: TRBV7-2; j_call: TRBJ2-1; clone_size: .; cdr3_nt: TGTGCCAGCAGCTCCACGGGACAGGGGAAGGGACGGCAGTTCTTC; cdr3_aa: CASSSTGQGKGRQFF
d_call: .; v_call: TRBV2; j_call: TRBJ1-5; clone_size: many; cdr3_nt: TGTGCCAGCACCGGAGGGCAGACAATCAATCAGCCCCAGCATTTT; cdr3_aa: CASTGGQTINQPQHF
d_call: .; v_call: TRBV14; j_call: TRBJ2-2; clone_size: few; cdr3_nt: TGTGCCAGCAGCCAAGGGTTAACCGGGGAGCTGTTTTTT; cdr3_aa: CASSQGLTGELFF
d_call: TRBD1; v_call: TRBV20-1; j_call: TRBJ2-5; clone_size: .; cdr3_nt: TGCAGTGCCAAGGGACAGGGAGTGGAGACCCAGTACTTC; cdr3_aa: CSAKGQGVETQYF
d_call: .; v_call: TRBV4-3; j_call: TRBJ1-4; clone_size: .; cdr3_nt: TGCGCCAGCAGCCAAGCTAGCTATCGTAAGCTGTTTTTT; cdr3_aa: CASSQASYRKLFF
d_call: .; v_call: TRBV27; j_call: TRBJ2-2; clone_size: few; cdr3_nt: TGTGCCAGTAATGTGGGGGCGACGAACACCGGGGAGCTGTTTTTT; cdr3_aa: CASNVGATNTGELFF
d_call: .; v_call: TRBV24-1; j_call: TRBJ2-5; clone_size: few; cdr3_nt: TGTGCCACCAGTCAAGGGTATGAGACCCAGTACTTC; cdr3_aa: CATSQGYETQYF
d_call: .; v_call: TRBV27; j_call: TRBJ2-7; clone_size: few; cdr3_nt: TGTGCCAGCAGTGTGGAAAGGTCCTACGAGCAGTACTTC; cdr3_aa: CASSVERSYEQYF
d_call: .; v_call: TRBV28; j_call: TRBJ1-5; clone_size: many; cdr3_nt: TGTGCCAGCAGCTCCAGGGGCGGGCAGCCCCAGCATTTT; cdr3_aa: CASSSRGGQPQHF
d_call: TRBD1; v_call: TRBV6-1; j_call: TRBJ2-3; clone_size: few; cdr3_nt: TGTGCCAGCTATACACGACAGGGGCGGACAGATACGCAGTATTTT; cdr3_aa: CASYTRQGRTDTQYF
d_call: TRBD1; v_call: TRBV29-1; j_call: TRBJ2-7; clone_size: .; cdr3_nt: TGCAGCGTTGAATCGGGACAGGGGATGACCTACGAGCAGTACTTC; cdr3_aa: CSVESGQGMTYEQYF
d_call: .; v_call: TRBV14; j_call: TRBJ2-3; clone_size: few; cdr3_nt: TGTGCCAGCAGCCAACGACAGTGGAGCACAGATACGCAGTATTTT; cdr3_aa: CASSQRQWSTDTQYF
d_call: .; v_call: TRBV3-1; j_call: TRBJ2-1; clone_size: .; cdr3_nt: TGTGCCAGCAGCCAAGTGGGGACGGGTTGGAGCTCCTACAATGAGCAGTTCTTC; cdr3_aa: CASSQVGTGWSSYNEQFF
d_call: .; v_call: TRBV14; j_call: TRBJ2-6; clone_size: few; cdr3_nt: TGTGCCAGCAGCCCGTTGGCCATCGGGGCCAACGTCCTGACTTTC; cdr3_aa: CASSPLAIGANVLTF
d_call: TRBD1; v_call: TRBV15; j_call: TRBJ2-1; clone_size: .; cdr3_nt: TGTGCCACCAGCCCCGGGACAGGGAATGAGCAGTTCTTC; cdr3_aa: CATSPGTGNEQFF
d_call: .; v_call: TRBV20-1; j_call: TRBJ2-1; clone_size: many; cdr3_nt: TGCAGTGCTAGAGGGACCGGCGCCATCCCTGAGCAGTTCTTC; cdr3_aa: CSARGTGAIPEQFF
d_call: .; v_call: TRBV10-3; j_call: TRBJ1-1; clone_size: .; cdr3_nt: TGTGCCATCAGTGAGACGGCAGGCCTTGGGCCTGCTTTCTTT; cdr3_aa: CAISETAGLGPAFF
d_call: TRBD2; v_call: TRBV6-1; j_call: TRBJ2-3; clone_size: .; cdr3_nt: TGTGCCAGCAGTCTCGGGAGGGGGGCAGATACGCAGTATTTT; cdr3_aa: CASSLGRGADTQYF
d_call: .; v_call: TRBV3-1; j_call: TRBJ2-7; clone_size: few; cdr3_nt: TGTGCCAGCAGCTATGGACTCAATGAGCAGTACTTC; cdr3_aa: CASSYGLNEQYF
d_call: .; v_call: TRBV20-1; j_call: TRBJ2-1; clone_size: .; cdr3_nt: TGCAGTGCTAGACGTGAGGTGTACAATGAGCAGTTCTTC; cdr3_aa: CSARREVYNEQFF
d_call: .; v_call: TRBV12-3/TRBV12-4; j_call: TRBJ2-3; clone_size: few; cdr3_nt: TGTGCCAGCAGTTTAGGGGCCCGGGGGCGGAGCACAGATACGCAGTATTTT; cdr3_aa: CASSLGARGRSTDTQYF
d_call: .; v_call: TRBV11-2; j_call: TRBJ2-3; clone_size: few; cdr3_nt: TGTGCCAGCAGCTTAGTGCAGGACTCCACAGATACGCAGTATTTT; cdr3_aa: CASSLVQDSTDTQYF
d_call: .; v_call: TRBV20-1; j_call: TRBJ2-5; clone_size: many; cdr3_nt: TGCAGTGCTACTCCTCAAGAGACCCAGTACTTC; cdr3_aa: CSATPQETQYF
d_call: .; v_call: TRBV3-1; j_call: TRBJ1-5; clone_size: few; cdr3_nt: TGTGCCAGCAGCCAAGATATAGGTCAGCCCCAGCATTTT; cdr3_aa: CASSQDIGQPQHF
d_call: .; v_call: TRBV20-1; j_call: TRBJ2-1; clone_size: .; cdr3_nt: TGCAGTGCTAGAGAGGGCAGGGATTTGGGGGAGCAGTTCTTC; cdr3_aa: CSAREGRDLGEQFF